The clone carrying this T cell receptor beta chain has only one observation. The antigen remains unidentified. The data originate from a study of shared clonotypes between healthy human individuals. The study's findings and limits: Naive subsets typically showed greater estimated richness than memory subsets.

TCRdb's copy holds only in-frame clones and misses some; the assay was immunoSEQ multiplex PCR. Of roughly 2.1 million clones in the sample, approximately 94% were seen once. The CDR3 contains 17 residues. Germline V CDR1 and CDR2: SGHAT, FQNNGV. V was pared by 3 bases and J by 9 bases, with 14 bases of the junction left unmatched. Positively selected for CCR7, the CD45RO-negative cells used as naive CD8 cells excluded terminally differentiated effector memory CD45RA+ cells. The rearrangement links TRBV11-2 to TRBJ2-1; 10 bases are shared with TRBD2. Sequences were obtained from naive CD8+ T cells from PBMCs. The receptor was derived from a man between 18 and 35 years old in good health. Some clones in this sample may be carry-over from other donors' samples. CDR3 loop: CASSLGANSGRPTEQFF. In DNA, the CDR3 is TGTGCCAGCAGCTTGGGGGCCAATAGCGGGAGGCCTACTGAGCAGTTCTTC.